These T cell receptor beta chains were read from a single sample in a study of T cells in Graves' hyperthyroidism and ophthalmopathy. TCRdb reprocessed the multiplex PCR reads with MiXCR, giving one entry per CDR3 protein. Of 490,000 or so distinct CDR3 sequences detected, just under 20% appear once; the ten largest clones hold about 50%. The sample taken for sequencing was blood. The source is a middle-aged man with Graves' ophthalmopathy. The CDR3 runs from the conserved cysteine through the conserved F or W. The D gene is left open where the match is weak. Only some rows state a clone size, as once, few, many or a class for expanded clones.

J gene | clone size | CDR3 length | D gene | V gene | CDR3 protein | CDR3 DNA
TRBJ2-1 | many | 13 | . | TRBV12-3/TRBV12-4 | CASSLVSGNEQFF | TGTGCCAGCAGTTTAGTTTCGGGGAATGAGCAGTTCTTC
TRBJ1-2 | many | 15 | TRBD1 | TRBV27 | CASSVGRQGPYGYTF | TGTGCCAGCAGTGTCGGACGACAGGGGCCCTATGGCTACACCTTC
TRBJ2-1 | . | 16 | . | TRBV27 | CASSFGFGSFGNEQFF | TGTGCCAGCAGTTTCGGATTCGGGAGCTTTGGCAATGAGCAGTTCTTC
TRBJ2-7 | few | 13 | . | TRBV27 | CASSRTLAYEQYF | TGTGCCAGCAGTCGGACGTTGGCCTACGAGCAGTACTTC
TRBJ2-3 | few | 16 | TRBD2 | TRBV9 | CASSVADRGGSDTQYF | TGTGCCAGCAGCGTAGCTGACCGGGGGGGCTCAGATACGCAGTATTTT
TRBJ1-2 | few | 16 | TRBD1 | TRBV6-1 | CASKPGQGPSEYGYTF | TGTGCCAGCAAGCCGGGACAGGGCCCTTCAGAATATGGCTACACCTTC
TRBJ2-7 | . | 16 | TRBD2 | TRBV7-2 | CASSSRLAGLSYEQYF | TGTGCCAGCAGCTCCCGCCTAGCGGGCTTATCCTACGAGCAGTACTTC
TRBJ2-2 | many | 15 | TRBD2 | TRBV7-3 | CASSNSGSERGELFF | TGTGCCAGCAGCAATAGCGGGAGTGAACGGGGGGAGCTGTTTTTT
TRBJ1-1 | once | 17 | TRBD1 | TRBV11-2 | CASSLGGGGFMNTEAFF | TGTGCCAGCAGCCTCGGAGGAGGGGGCTTTATGAACACTGAAGCTTTCTTT
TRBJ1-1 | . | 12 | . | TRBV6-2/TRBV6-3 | CASSQTHSEAFF | TGTGCCAGCAGCCAAACACATTCTGAAGCTTTCTTT
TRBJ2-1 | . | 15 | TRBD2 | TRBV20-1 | CSAPPSGRAVDEQFF | TGCAGTGCCCCTCCTAGCGGGAGGGCCGTCGATGAGCAGTTCTTC
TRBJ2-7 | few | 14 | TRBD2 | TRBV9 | CAGSETSGVFEQYF | TGTGCCGGCAGCGAGACTAGCGGGGTGTTCGAGCAGTACTTC
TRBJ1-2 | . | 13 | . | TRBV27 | CASSLHPRYDYTF | TGTGCCAGCAGTTTACATCCGCGCTATGACTACACCTTC
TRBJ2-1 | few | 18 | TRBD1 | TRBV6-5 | CASSLTPGQGVLNNEQFF | TGTGCCAGCAGTTTAACCCCGGGACAGGGTGTTTTAAACAATGAGCAGTTCTTC
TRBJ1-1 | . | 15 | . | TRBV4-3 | CASSQDHGGQNEAFF | TGCGCCAGCAGCCAAGATCACGGGGGGCAGAACGAAGCTTTCTTT
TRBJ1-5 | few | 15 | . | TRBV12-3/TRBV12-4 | CASSFLDRTDQPQHF | TGTGCCAGCAGTTTTTTAGACAGGACCGATCAGCCCCAGCATTTT
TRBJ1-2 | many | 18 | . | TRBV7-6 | CASSLGRGRNPQLYGYTF | TGTGCCAGCAGCTTAGGCCGGGGGCGAAACCCCCAACTATATGGCTACACCTTC
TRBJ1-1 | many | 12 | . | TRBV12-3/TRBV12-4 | CASLSSGQEAFF | TGTGCCAGCTTGTCCAGCGGGCAGGAAGCTTTCTTT
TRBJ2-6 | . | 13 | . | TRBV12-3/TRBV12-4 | CAITYLGANVLTF | TGTGCCATCACGTATCTTGGGGCCAACGTCCTGACTTTC
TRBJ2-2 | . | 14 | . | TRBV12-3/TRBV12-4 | CASSFWGPGGELFF | TGTGCCAGCAGTTTCTGGGGCCCCGGGGGGGAGCTGTTTTTT
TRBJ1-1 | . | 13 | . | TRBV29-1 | CSVSGKMNTEAFF | TGCAGCGTTTCGGGCAAAATGAACACTGAAGCTTTCTTT
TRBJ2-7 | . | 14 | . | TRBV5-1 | CASSPAPPSYEQYF | TGCGCCAGCAGTCCCGCCCCGCCCTCCTACGAGCAGTACTTC
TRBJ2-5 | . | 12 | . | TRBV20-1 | CSAPGQSETQYF | TGCAGTGCCCCCGGGCAGTCGGAGACCCAGTACTTC
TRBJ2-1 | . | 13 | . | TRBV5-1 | CASSLVSVSEQFF | TGCGCCAGCAGCTTGGTGTCGGTGAGCGAGCAGTTCTTC
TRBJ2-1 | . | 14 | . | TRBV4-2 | CASSLSRDDNEQFF | TGTGCCAGCAGCCTCTCAAGGGACGACAATGAGCAGTTCTTC
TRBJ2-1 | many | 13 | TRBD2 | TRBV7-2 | CASSILAGGPQFF | TGTGCCAGCAGCATACTAGCGGGAGGGCCCCAGTTCTTC
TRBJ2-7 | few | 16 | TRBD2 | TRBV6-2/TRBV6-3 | CASSKPGLAGNYEQYF | TGTGCCAGCAGTAAACCGGGACTAGCGGGGAACTACGAGCAGTACTTC
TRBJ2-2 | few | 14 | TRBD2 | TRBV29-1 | CSVGTSGRTGELFF | TGCAGCGTAGGGACTAGCGGGAGGACCGGGGAGCTGTTTTTT
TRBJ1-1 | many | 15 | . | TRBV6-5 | CASSYRGSGNTEAFF | TGTGCCAGCAGTTACAGGGGGAGTGGGAACACTGAAGCTTTCTTT
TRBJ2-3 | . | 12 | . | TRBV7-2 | CASSTRTDTQYF | TGTGCCAGCAGCACAAGGACAGATACGCAGTATTTT
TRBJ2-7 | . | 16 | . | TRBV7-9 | CASSLRGGETLYEQYF | TGTGCCAGCAGCTTAAGGGGCGGAGAAACATTGTACGAGCAGTACTTC
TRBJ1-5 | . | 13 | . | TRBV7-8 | CASSSMLGQPQHF | TGTGCCAGCAGCTCTATGCTGGGGCAGCCCCAGCATTTT
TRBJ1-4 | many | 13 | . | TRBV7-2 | CASTKATNEKLFF | TGTGCCAGCACCAAAGCAACTAATGAAAAACTGTTTTTT
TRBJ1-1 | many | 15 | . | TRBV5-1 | CASSRTRAVNTEAFF | TGCGCCAGCAGCCGGACCAGGGCCGTGAACACTGAAGCTTTCTTT
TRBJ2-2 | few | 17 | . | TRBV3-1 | CASSQLGRGANTGELFF | TGTGCCAGCAGCCAATTGGGGCGGGGCGCGAACACCGGGGAGCTGTTTTTT
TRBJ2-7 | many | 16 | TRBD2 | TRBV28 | CASSSQGLAGNYEQYF | TGTGCCAGCAGTTCCCAGGGACTAGCGGGAAACTACGAGCAGTACTTC
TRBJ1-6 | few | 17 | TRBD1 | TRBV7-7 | CASSFLTGLSYNSPLHF | TGTGCTAGCAGCTTCTTGACAGGGCTATCCTATAATTCACCCCTCCACTTT
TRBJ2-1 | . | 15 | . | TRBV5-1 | CASRPEQGRFNEQFF | TGCGCCAGCAGACCAGAACAGGGGAGGTTCAATGAGCAGTTCTTC